The next 24 T cell receptor beta chains were all read from a single sample in a study of blood T cell repertoires in COVID-19. Profiled with immunoSEQ multiplex PCR; TCRdb holds only in-frame clones, not every one. This sample has fewer than 300,000 clones, with more than 75% found just once. What was sequenced was peripheral blood. The receptors were gathered from a woman aged 35 to 49 who had recovered from COVID-19.

This rearrangement joins TRBV3-1 (or the pseudogene TRBV3-2) to TRBJ1-6; TRBD1 agrees at 7 bases. Germline V CDR1 and CDR2: LGHDT, YNNKEL (reference sequence). Losses at the gene ends were 5 bases for V and 2 bases for J; bases not matched to a gene: 3. There are 15 residues in the CDR3. The CDR3: CASSETGAYNSPLHF. In DNA form, the CDR3 reads TGTGCCAGCAGCGAAACAGGGGCCTATAATTCACCCCTCCACTTT.

The chain links TRBV7-9 to TRBJ1-1; D gene unclear. This CDR3 contains 14 residues. Germline V CDR1 and CDR2: SEHNR, FQNEAQ (reference sequence). V was cut by 5 bases and J by 1 base, with 11 bases left in between. CDR3 DNA sequence: TGTGCCAGCAGCAAAGACGGGAAGAACACTGAAGCTTTCTTT. Protein: CASSKDGKNTEAFF.

This clone appeared a single time. The rearrangement uses TRBV28 and TRBJ1-2, with a weak D call TRBD1 (5 bases). Trimming cost V 8 bases and J 7 bases, with 17 bases left between them. Germline V gene sequence: CDR1 MDHEN, CDR2 SYDVKM. The CDR3 contains 13 residues. The CDR3 protein is CASVVRGEVGYTF. The CDR3 DNA follows: TGTGCCAGCGTGGTACGGGGGGAAGTTGGCTACACCTTC.

The chain carries TRBV24-1 and TRBJ1-2, with D maybe TRBD1 (6 bases). Germline CDR1 and CDR2: KGHDR and SFDVKD. The V gene lost 4 bases and the J gene lost 8 bases, with 13 bases spanning the gap. This CDR3 spans 13 amino acids. The CDR3 here is CATSDAVGAGYTF. CDR3 DNA sequence: TGTGCCACCAGTGACGCCGTGGGGGCCGGCTACACCTTC.

This clone showed up just a few times. The chain has TRBV5-1 and TRBJ1-1, with TRBD1 as a possible D gene (5 bases). The CDR3 has 14 amino acids. Trimming removed 0 bases from V and 6 bases from J, with 12 bases in between. Germline values: CDR1 SGHRS, CDR2 YFSETQ. The CDR3 is CASSLGLRAAEAFF. DNA for the CDR3: TGCGCCAGCAGCTTGGGGCTCAGGGCCGCTGAAGCTTTCTTT.

This sequence joins TRBV27 and TRBJ2-1; 11 bases fit TRBD2. The CDR3 has 14 residues. Germline assignment: CDR1 MNHEY and CDR2 SMNVEV (reference sequence). Trimming at V came to 5 bases and at J to 4 bases, leaving 1 base not matched to a gene. CDR3 DNA sequence: TGTGCCAGCAGTCCTAGCGGGAGGTACAATGAGCAGTTCTTC. Translating it yields CASSPSGRYNEQFF.

The chain employs TRBV4-3 and TRBJ1-3, with 8 bases aligning to TRBD1. CDR3 length: 17 residues. From germline, CDR1 is LGHNA and CDR2 YSLEER. V shed 0 bases and J 2 bases; nucleotides not matched to a gene: 6. Written as DNA, the CDR3 is TGCGCCAGCAGCCAAGACCCCGGACAGGGCCCTGGAAACACCATATATTTT. It specifies CASSQDPGQGPGNTIYF.

The V and J genes are TRBV3-1 (or the pseudogene TRBV3-2) and TRBJ2-4; D is uncertain. The CDR3 is made up of 15 amino acids. Germline V CDR1 and CDR2: LGHDT, YNNKEL (reference sequence). V lost 3 bases and J 1 base, leaving 10 bases between the germline ends. The CDR3 is CASSHLSRAKNIQYF. The DNA for the CDR3 is TGTGCCAGCAGCCATTTGTCCAGGGCCAAAAACATTCAGTACTTC.

The rearrangement uses TRBV5-1 and TRBJ2-1; D is ambiguous. This CDR3 is 11 amino acids long. V dropped 4 bases and J dropped 8 bases, with 7 bases sitting between them. Per germline, CDR1 SGHRS and CDR2 YFSETQ. For the CDR3, the DNA is TGCGCCAGCAGCCATTTTGATGAGCAGTTCTTC. Amino acids: CASSHFDEQFF. Combining the CDR3 with reference TRBV5-1 and TRBJ2-1 gives the whole variable domain KAGVTQTPRYLIKTRGQQVTLSCSPISGHRSVSWYQQTPGQGLQFLFEYFSETQRNKGNFPGRFSGRQFSNSRSEMNVSTLELGDSALYLCASSHFDEQFFGPGTRLTVL.

This clone was seen a few times. CDR3 DNA sequence: TGTGCCAGCAGCCCCGGACAGGAATACGAGCAGTACTTC. Translated: CASSPGQEYEQYF. The rearrangement links TRBV5-6 to TRBJ2-7; 7 positions match TRBD1. The CDR3 has 13 amino acids. V lost 4 bases to trimming and J lost 4 bases; unmatched junction nucleotides: 5. Germline assignment: CDR1 SGHDT and CDR2 YYEEEE.

The chain couples TRBV30 to TRBJ1-1; no firm D call. The germline CDR1 and CDR2 sequences are GTSNPN and SVGIG (reference sequence). The CDR3 is made up of 13 amino acids. V was cut by 4 bases and J by 6 bases, with 15 bases left in between. CDR3 residues: CAWTVQVSAEAFF. The CDR3 region has the DNA TGTGCCTGGACTGTGCAGGTCTCGGCTGAAGCTTTCTTT. Together with reference TRBV30 and TRBJ1-1, the CDR3 gives the full variable domain: SQTIHQWPATLVQPVGSPLSLECTVEGTSNPNLYWYRQAAGRGLQLLFYSVGIGQISSEVPQNLSASRPQDRQFILSSKKLLLSDSGFYLCAWTVQVSAEAFFGQGTRLTVV.

The gene calls are TRBV4-3 and TRBJ1-4; TRBD1 is a possible D gene (5 bases). Germline loops: CDR1 LGHNA, CDR2 YSLEER. The CDR3 contains 18 residues. Trimming removed 1 base from V and 2 bases from J, with 17 bases in between. The CDR3: CASSQGSPGRGTNEKLFF. The DNA for the CDR3 is TGCGCCAGCAGCCAAGGTTCGCCAGGGCGGGGTACTAATGAAAAACTGTTTTTT.

This clone came up once. The genes are TRBV5-4 and TRBJ2-5; 8 positions match TRBD1. V lost 4 bases to trimming and J lost 5 bases; unmatched junction nucleotides: 4. The V gene's germline CDR1 is SGHNT and CDR2 YYREEE (reference sequence). The CDR3 runs to 13 residues. CDR3 protein: CASSQGAGETQYF. The CDR3, as DNA: TGTGCCAGCAGCCAGGGGGCGGGGGAGACCCAGTACTTC.

This sequence joins TRBV6-2 or TRBV6-3 and TRBJ2-3; a weak D match, TRBD2 (6 bases). Deletions cut 4 bases from V and 5 bases from J, with 19 bases between. The CDR3 covers 16 residues. Germline CDR1 and CDR2: MNHEY and SVGEGT. Here the CDR3 reads CASSSPGGAAGDTQYF. DNA of the CDR3: TGTGCCAGCAGTTCCCCCGGGGGAGCGGCGGGAGATACGCAGTATTTT.

The chain employs TRBV30 and TRBJ2-7; possibly TRBD2 for D (6 bases). Germline assignment: CDR1 GTSNPN and CDR2 SVGIG (reference sequence). V shed 2 bases and J shed 5 bases, with 22 bases lying between them. The CDR3 covers 16 residues. This chain's CDR3 is CAWSWVGTPGRNEQYF. In DNA, the CDR3 is TGTGCCTGGAGTTGGGTGGGGACCCCAGGGAGGAACGAGCAGTACTTC.

The genes are TRBV6-5 and TRBJ2-7; 7 bases map to TRBD2. Germline V CDR1 and CDR2: MNHEY, SVGAGI. The V segment lost 6 bases and the J segment 0 bases; nucleotides outside the gene matches: 2. This CDR3 has 13 amino acids. The CDR3 region has the DNA TGTGCCAGCAGAGCTAGCGGCTCCTACGAGCAGTACGTC. Its translation: CASRASGSYEQYV.

A remark on this clone: This specimen includes other DNA sequences encoding the same CDR3. CDR3 amino acids: CASSLTGTTNEKLFF. The CDR3 DNA reads as TGTGCCAGCAGCTTGACAGGGACAACTAATGAAAAACTGTTTTTT. The chain is built from TRBV7-2 and TRBJ1-4; 7 bases map to TRBD1. CDR1 and CDR2 (germline): SGHTA, FQGNSA. With 3 bases clipped from V and 0 bases from J, the junction kept 1 base outside the gene matches. The CDR3 covers 15 residues.

In its sample, this clone was seen once. The gene calls are TRBV6-1 and TRBJ2-1; a weak D match, TRBD2 (5 bases). V lost 2 bases and J 6 bases, leaving 11 bases between the germline ends. This CDR3 is built from 14 residues. Per the germline V gene, CDR1 is MNHNS and CDR2 is SASEGT. The CDR3 DNA is TGTGCCAGCAGTGAACTAGCTTCGGGCAATGAGCAGTTCTTC. This encodes CASSELASGNEQFF.

The chain recombines TRBV21-1 with TRBJ2-1; the D call TRBD2 from the table was never checked on the DNA. TRBV21-1 corresponds to a pseudogene. The CDR3 length is 16 residues. In DNA form, the CDR3 reads TGTGCCAGCAACAGACGGAGGTGCCCTTCCTACAATGAGCAGTTCTTC. Translation gives CASNRRRCPSYNEQFF.

A word on this clone: A much more abundant neighbour one base away suggests this may be a read error. The V and J genes are TRBV2 and TRBJ2-5; D remains ambiguous. The CDR3 has 11 amino acids. CDR1 and CDR2 (germline): SNHLY, FYNNEI. V was cut by 6 bases and J by 1 base, with 3 bases left in between. Written as DNA, the CDR3 is TGTGCCAGCAGCCTCCAAGAGACCCAGTACTTC. Amino acid sequence: CASSLQETQYF.

This chain links TRBV24-1 with TRBJ2-1; TRBD1 matches at 8 bases. The junction had 1 base not matched to a gene; V was cut back by 5 bases and J by 2 bases. From germline, CDR1 is KGHDR and CDR2 SFDVKD. The CDR3 loop spans 14 amino acids. The CDR3 sequence: CATSVGQAYNEQFF. DNA for the CDR3: TGTGCCACCAGTGTGGGACAGGCCTACAATGAGCAGTTCTTC.

CDR3 loop: CASSQGSMSGYEQYF. CDR3 DNA: TGTGCCAGCAGCCAAGGGAGTATGAGCGGCTACGAGCAGTACTTC. The chain carries TRBV4-2 and TRBJ2-7; D is possibly TRBD2 (5 bases). The CDR3 has 15 residues. Germline V gene data show CDR1 as LGHNA and CDR2 as YNFKEQ. Trimming cost V 1 base and J 3 bases, with 13 bases left between them.

The genes are TRBV11-2 and TRBJ2-2; 8 positions agree with TRBD2. The CDR3 extends over 17 amino acids. The J segment lost 1 base and the V segment lost 2 bases, leaving 6 bases of the junction unmatched. The V gene's germline CDR1 is SGHAT and CDR2 FQNNGV. DNA of the CDR3: TGTGCCAGCAGCTTATCCGGGCTAGCGGGGAACACCGGGGAGCTGTTTTTT. It translates to CASSLSGLAGNTGELFF.

This sequence joins TRBV5-1 and TRBJ1-2; D possibly corresponds to TRBD1 (6 bases). CDR3 size: 16 residues. V was trimmed by 0 bases and J by 4 bases, leaving 16 bases between them. Germline V gene lookup returns CDR1 SGHRS and CDR2 YFSETQ. CDR3 loop: CASSLAGGAPPYGYTF. CDR3 DNA sequence: TGCGCCAGCAGCTTGGCGGGGGGGGCCCCTCCCTATGGCTACACCTTC.